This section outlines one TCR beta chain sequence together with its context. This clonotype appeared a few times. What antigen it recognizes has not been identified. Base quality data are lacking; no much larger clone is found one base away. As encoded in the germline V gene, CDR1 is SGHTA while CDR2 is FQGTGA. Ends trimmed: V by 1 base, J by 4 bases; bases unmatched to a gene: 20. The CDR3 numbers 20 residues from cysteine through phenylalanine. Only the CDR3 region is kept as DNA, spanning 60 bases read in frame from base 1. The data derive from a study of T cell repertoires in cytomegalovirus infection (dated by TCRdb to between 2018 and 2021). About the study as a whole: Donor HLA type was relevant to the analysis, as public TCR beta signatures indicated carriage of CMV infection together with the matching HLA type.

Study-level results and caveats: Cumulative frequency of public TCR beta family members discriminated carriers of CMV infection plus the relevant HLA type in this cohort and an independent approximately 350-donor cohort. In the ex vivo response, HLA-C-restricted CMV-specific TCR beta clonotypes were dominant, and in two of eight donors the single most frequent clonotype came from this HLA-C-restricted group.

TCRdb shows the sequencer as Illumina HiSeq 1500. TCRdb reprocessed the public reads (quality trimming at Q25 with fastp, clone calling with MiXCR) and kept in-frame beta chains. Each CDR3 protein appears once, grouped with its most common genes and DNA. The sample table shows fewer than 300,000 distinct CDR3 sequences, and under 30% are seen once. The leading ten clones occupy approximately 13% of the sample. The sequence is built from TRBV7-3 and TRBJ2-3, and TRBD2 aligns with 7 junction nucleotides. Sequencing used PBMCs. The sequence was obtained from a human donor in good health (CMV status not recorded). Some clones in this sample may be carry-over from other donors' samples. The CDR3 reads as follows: CASSLIGTAPSAGEADTQYF. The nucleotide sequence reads TGTGCCAGCAGCTTAATCGGGACCGCTCCGTCTGCGGGGGAGGCAGATACGCAGTATTTT.